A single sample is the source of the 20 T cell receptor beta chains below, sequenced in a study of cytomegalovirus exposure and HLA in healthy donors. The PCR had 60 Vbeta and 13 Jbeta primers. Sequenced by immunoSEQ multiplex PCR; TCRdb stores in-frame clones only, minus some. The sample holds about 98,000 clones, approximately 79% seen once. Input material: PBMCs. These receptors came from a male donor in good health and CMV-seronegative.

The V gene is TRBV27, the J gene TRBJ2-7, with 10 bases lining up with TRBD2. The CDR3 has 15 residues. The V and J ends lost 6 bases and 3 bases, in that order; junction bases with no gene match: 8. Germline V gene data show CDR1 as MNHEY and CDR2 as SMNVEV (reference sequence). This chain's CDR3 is CASSPSSGSFYEQYF. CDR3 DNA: TGTGCCAGCAGCCCCTCTAGCGGGAGCTTCTACGAGCAGTACTTC.

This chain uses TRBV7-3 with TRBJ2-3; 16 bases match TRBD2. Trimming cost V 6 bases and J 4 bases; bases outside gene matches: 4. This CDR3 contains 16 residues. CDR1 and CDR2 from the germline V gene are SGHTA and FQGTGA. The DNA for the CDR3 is TGTGCCAGCAGTCTGGGACTAGCGGGAGGGCCAGATACGCAGTATTTT. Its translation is CASSLGLAGGPDTQYF.

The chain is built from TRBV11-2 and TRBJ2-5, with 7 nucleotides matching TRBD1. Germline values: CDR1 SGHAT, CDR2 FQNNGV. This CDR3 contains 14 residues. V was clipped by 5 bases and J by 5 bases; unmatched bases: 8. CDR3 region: CASSRGQARETQYF. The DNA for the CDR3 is TGTGCCAGCAGCCGAGGACAGGCCAGGGAGACCCAGTACTTC.

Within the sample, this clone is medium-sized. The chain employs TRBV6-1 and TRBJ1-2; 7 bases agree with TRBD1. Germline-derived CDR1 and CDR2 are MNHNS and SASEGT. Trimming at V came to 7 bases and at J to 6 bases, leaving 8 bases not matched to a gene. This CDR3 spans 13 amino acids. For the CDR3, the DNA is TGTGCCAGCACCCAGACAGGGTGGAATGGCTACACCTTC. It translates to CASTQTGWNGYTF.

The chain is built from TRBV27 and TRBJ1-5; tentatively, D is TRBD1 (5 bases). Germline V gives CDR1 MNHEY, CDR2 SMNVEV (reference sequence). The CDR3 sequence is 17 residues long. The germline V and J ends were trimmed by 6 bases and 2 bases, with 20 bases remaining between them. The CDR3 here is CASSQRDGGGGNQPQHF. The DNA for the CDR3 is TGTGCCAGCAGCCAACGTGACGGGGGAGGGGGCAATCAGCCCCAGCATTTT.

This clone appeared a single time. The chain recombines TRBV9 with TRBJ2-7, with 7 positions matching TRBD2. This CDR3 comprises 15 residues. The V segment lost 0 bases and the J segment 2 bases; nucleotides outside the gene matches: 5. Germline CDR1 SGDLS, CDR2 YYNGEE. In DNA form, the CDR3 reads TGTGCCAGCAGCGTAGGGGCTAGCGGTCCCTACGAGCAGTACTTC. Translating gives CASSVGASGPYEQYF.

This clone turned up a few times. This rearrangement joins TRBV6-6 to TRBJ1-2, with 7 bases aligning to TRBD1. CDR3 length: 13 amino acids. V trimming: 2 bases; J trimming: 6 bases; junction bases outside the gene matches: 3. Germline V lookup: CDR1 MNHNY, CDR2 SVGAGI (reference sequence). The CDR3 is CASSYLTGNGYTF. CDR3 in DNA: TGTGCCAGCAGTTACCTGACAGGGAATGGCTACACCTTC.

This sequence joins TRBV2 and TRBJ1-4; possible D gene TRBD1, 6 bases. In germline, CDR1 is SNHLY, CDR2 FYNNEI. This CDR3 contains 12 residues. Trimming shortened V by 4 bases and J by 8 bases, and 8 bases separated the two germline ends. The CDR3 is CASSAGTEKLFF. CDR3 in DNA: TGTGCCAGCAGTGCCGGGACAGAAAAACTGTTTTTT.

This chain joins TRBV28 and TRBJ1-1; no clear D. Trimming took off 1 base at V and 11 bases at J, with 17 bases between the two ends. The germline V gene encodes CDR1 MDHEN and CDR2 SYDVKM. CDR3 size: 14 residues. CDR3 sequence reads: CASSLLGNRKMAFF. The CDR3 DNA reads TGTGCCAGCAGTTTATTGGGCAACCGCAAGATGGCTTTCTTT. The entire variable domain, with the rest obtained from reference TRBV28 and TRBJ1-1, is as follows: DVKVTQSSRYLVKRTGEKVFLECVQDMDHENMFWYRQDPGLGLRLIYFSYDVKMKEKGDIPEGYSVSREKKERFSLILESASTNQTSMYLCASSLLGNRKMAFFGQGTRLTVV.

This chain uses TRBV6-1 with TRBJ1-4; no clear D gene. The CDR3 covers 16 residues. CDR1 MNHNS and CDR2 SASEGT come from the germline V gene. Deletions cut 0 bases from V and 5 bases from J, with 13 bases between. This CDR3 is CASSEAQEGPNEKLFF. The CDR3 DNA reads TGTGCCAGCAGTGAAGCGCAGGAGGGCCCGAATGAAAAACTGTTTTTT.

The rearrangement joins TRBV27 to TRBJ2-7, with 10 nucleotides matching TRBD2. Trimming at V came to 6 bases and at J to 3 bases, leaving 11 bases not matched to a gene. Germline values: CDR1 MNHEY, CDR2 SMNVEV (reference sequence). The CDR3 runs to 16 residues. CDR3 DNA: TGTGCCAGCAGATCCCCGCTAGCGGGAGTGGGCTACGAGCAGTACTTC. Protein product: CASRSPLAGVGYEQYF.

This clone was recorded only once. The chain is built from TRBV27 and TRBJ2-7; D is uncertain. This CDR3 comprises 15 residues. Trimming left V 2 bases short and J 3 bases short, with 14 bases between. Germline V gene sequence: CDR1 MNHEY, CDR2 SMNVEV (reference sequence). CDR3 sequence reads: CASSLQQTRNYEQYF. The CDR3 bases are TGTGCCAGCAGTTTACAGCAGACTCGTAACTACGAGCAGTACTTC.

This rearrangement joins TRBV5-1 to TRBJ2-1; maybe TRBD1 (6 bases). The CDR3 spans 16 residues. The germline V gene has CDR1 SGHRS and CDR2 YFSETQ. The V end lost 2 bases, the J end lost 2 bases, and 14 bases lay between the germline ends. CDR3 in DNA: TGCGCCAGCAGCTTATATGGGCAGGGGACCTACAATGAGCAGTTCTTC. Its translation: CASSLYGQGTYNEQFF.

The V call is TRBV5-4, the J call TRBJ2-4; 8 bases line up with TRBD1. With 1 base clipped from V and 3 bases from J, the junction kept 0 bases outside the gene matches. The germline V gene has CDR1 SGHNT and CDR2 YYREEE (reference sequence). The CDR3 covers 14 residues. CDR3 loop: CASSLTGGKNIQYF. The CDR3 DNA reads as TGTGCCAGCAGCTTGACAGGGGGCAAAAACATTCAGTACTTC.

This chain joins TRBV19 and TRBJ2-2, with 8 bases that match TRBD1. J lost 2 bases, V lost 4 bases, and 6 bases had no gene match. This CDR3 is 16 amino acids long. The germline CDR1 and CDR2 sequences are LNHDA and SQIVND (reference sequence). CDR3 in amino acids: CASSRGQDQNTGELFF. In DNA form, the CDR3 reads TGTGCCAGTAGTAGGGGACAGGACCAAAACACCGGGGAGCTGTTTTTT.

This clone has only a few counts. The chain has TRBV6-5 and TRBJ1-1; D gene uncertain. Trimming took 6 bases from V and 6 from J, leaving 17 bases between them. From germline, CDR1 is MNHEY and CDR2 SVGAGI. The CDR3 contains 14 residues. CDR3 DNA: TGTGCCAGCAGAAGCCCAATGCCGAGGGCTGAAGCTTTCTTT. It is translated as CASRSPMPRAEAFF.

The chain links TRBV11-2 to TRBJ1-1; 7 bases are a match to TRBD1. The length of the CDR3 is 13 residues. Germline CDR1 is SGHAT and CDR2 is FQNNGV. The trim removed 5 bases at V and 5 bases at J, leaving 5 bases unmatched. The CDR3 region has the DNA TGTGCCAGCAGCGAACAGGGGAGAACTGAAGCTTTCTTT. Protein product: CASSEQGRTEAFF.

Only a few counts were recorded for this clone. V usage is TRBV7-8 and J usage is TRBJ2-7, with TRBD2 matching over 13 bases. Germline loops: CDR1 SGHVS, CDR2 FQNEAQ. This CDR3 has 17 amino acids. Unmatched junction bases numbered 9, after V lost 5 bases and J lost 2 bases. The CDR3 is CASSPYPTSGRAYEQYF. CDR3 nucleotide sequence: TGTGCCAGCAGCCCCTACCCCACTAGCGGGAGGGCCTACGAGCAGTACTTC.

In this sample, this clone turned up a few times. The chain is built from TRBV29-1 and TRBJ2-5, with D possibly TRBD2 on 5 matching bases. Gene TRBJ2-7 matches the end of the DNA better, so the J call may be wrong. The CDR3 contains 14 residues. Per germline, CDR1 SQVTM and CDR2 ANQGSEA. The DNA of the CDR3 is TGCAGCGTTGAGGTCCTGGGGAGTGTCTACGAGCAGTACTTC. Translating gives CSVEVLGSVYEQYF.

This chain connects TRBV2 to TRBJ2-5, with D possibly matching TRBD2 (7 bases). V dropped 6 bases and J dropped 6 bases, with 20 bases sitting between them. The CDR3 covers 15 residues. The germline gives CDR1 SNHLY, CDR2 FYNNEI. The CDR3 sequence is CASSKEGEGRKTQYF. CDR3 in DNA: TGTGCCAGCAGCAAGGAGGGGGAGGGAAGGAAGACCCAGTACTTC.